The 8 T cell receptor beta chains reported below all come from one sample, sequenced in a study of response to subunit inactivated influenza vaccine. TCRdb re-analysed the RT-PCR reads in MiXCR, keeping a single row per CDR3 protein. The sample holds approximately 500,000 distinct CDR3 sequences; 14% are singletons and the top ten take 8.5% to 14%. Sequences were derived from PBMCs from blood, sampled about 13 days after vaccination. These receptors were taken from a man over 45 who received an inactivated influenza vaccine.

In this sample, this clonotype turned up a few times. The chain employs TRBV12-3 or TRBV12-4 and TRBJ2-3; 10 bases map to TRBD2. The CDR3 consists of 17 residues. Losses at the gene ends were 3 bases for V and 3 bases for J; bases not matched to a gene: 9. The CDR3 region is CASSFIWASGSTDTQYF. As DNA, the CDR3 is TGTGCCAGCAGTTTTATTTGGGCTAGCGGGAGTACAGATACGCAGTATTTT.

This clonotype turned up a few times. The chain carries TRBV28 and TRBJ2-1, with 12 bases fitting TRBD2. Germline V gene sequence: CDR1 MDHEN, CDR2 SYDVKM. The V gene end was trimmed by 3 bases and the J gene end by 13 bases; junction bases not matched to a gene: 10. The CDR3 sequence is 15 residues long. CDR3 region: CASSFGLAGTAGQFF. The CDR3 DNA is TGTGCCAGCAGTTTCGGACTAGCGGGGACAGCGGGACAGTTCTTC.

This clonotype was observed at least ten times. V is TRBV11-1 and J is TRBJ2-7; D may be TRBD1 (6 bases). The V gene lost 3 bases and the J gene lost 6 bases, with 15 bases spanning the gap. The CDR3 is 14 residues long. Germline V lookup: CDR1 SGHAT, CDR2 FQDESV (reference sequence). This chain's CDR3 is CASSLVGGGGEQYF. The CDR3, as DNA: TGTGCCAGCAGCTTGGTAGGGGGTGGCGGCGAGCAGTACTTC.

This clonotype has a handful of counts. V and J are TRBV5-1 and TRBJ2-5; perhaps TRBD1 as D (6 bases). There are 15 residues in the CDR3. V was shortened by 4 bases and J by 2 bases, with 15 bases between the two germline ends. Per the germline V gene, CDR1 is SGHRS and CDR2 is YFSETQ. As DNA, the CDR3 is TGCGCCAGCAGCATCCAGACAGGTCTACAAGAGACCCAGTACTTC. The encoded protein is CASSIQTGLQETQYF.

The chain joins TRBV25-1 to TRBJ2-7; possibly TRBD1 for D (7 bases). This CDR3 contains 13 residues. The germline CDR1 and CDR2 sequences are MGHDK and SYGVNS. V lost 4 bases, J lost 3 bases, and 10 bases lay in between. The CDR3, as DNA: TGTGCCAGCAGTGGGCAGGGGGGCTACGAGCAGTACTTC. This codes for CASSGQGGYEQYF.

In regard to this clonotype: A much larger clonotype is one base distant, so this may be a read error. In DNA, the CDR3 is TGCAGTGCTAGTGGGACTAGCGGGAGCACAGATACGCAGTATTTT. Protein product: CSASGTSGSTDTQYF. The J gene is TRBJ2-3, the V gene TRBV20-1; 12 bases agree with TRBD2. CDR3 length: 15 residues. Germline assignment: CDR1 DFQATT and CDR2 SNEGSKA (reference sequence). The J segment lost 0 bases and the V segment lost 3 bases, leaving 1 base of the junction unmatched.

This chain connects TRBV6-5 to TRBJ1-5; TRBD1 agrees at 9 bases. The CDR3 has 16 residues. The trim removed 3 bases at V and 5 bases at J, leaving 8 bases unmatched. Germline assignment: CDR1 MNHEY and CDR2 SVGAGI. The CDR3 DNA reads TGTGCCAGCAGTTATATCACAGGGGGCAGGCATCAGCCCCAGCATTTT. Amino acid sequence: CASSYITGGRHQPQHF.

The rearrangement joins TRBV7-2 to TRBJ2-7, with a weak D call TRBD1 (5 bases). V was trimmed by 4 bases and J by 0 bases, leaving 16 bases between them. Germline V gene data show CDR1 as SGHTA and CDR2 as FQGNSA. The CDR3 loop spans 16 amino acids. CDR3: CASSYGSRTYSYEQYF. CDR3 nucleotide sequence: TGTGCCAGCAGCTACGGGTCCAGGACATACTCCTACGAGCAGTACTTC.